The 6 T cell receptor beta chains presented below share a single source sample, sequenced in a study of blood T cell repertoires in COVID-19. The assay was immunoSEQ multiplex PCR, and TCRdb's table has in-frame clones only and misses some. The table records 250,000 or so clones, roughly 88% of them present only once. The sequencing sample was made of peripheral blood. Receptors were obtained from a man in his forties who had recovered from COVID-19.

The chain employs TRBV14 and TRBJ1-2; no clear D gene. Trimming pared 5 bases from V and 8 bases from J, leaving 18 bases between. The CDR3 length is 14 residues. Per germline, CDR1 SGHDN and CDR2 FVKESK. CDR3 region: CASSFTDERYGYTF. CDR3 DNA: TGTGCCAGCAGCTTTACTGACGAGCGCTACGGCTACACCTTC.

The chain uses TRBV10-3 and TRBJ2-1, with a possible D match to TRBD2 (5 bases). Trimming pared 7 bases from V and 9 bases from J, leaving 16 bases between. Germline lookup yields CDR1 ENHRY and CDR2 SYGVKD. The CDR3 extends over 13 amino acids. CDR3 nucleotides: TGTGCCATCACCCCTTATGAGGGTCGTGAGCAGTTCTTC. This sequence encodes CAITPYEGREQFF.

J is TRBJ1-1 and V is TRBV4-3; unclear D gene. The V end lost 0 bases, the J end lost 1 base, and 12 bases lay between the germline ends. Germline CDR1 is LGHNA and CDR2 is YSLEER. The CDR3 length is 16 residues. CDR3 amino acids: CASSQDARRGNTEAFF. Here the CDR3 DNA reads TGCGCCAGCAGCCAAGATGCGCGGCGAGGGAACACTGAAGCTTTCTTT.

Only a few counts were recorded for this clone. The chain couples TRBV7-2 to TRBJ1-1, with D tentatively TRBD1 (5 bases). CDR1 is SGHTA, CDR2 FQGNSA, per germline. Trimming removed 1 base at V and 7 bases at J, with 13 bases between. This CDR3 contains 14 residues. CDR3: CASSLVGGLNEAFF. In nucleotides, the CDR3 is TGTGCCAGCAGCTTAGTGGGGGGATTAAATGAAGCTTTCTTT.

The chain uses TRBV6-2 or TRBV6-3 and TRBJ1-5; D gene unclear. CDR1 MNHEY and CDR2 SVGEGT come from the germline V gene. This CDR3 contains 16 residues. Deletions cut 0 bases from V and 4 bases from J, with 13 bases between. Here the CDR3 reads CASSYSAYSPNQPQHF. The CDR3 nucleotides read TGTGCCAGCAGTTACTCGGCCTACAGTCCTAATCAGCCCCAGCATTTT.

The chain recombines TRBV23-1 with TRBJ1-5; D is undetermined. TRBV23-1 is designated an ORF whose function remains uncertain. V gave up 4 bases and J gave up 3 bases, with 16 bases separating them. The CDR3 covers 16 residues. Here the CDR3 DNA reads TGCGCCAGCAGTCCGACCCCCCAGAGGTTCAATCAGCCCCAGCATTTT. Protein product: CASSPTPQRFNQPQHF.